The next 20 T cell receptor beta chains were all read from a single sample in a study of Graves' ophthalmopathy and Graves' hyperthyroidism. RNA transcripts were the source from which TCR beta CDR3 regions were amplified. HTBI primers primed a first-round RT-PCR, and a second-round multiplex PCR followed. Via MiXCR, TCRdb re-called the multiplex PCR reads, giving one row per CDR3 protein. The sample has 680,000 or so distinct CDR3 sequences; roughly 20% are singletons. Specimen: peripheral blood. All receptors derive from a woman aged 18-29 years with stable Graves' hyperthyroidism. Some clones in this sample may be carry-over from other donors' samples.

This clonotype was picked up many times. The CDR3 spells CASSLVGLVAYEQYF. The CDR3 DNA reads TGTGCCAGCAGTTTAGTGGGACTAGTTGCGTACGAGCAGTACTTC. V and J are TRBV27 and TRBJ2-7; 8 bases align to TRBD2. J lost 4 bases, V lost 2 bases, and 7 bases had no gene match. The CDR3 has 15 amino acids. CDR1 and CDR2 (germline): MNHEY, SMNVEV (reference sequence).

Worth noting for this clonotype: A read error may explain this, as a much larger clone is one base away. J is TRBJ1-1 and V is TRBV27; D is undetermined. The CDR3 spans 16 residues. V lost 4 bases to trimming and J lost 4 bases, with 19 bases between them. Germline CDR1 reads MNHEY; CDR2 reads SMNVEV (reference sequence). The CDR3 spells CASSSIRTVMITEAFF. The CDR3 nucleotides are TGTGCCAGCAGTTCCATCCGGACGGTCATGATCACTGAAGCTTTCTTT.

The CDR3 region is CASSMGHLNQPQHF. The CDR3 region has the DNA TGTGCCAGTAGTATGGGACACCTCAATCAGCCCCAGCATTTT. The V gene is TRBV19, the J gene TRBJ1-5; D may be TRBD1 (6 bases). Germline-derived CDR1 and CDR2 are LNHDA and SQIVND (reference sequence). V was cut by 3 bases and J by 3 bases, with 9 bases left in between. This CDR3 has 14 residues.

This clonotype was recorded many times. The chain joins TRBV11-2 to TRBJ1-6, with D possibly being TRBD1 (5 bases). Trimming removed 1 base at V and 8 bases at J, with 9 bases between. Per germline, CDR1 SGHAT and CDR2 FQNNGV. The CDR3 has 14 residues. The CDR3 loop is CASSLATAYSPLHF. The CDR3 DNA reads as TGTGCCAGCAGCTTAGCGACAGCCTATTCACCCCTCCACTTT.

This clonotype appeared many times. The chain carries TRBV6-5 and TRBJ2-7; TRBD1 might be the D (5 bases). CDR1 and CDR2 (germline): MNHEY, SVGAGI. The CDR3 is 12 amino acids. V was cut by 4 bases and J by 4 bases, with 8 bases left in between. The CDR3 loop is CASSSTEYEQYF. CDR3 coding DNA: TGTGCCAGCAGTTCGACAGAATACGAGCAGTACTTC.

This clonotype was recorded many times. The chain carries TRBV20-1 and TRBJ1-1; D is unresolved. Germline CDR1 and CDR2: DFQATT and SNEGSKA (reference sequence). The CDR3 contains 13 residues. V shed 3 bases and J shed 4 bases, with 12 bases lying between them. DNA for the CDR3: TGCAGTGCTAGCCTAGCCCTGTCCACTGAAGCTTTCTTT. This gives the protein CSASLALSTEAFF.

This chain links TRBV5-1 with TRBJ1-1; D might be TRBD1 (6 bases). The CDR3 spans 12 residues. Trimming left V 5 bases short and J 4 bases short, with 9 bases between. Germline values: CDR1 SGHRS, CDR2 YFSETQ. The CDR3 region has the DNA TGCGCCAGCAGACAGGGTCCCACTGAAGCTTTCTTT. Residues: CASRQGPTEAFF.

This clonotype was found a few times. This rearrangement joins TRBV29-1 to TRBJ2-7; 14 bases agree with TRBD2. V lost 3 bases, J lost 3 bases, and 1 base stayed unmatched. The CDR3 contains 14 residues. The V gene's germline CDR1 is SQVTM and CDR2 ANQGSEA. For the CDR3, the DNA is TGCAGCGTTGAGGGACTAGCGGGAGACTACGAGCAGTACTTC. Translation: CSVEGLAGDYEQYF.

The chain employs TRBV28 and TRBJ2-7; D possibly matches TRBD1 or TRBD2 (5 bases each). Germline V gene data show CDR1 as MDHEN and CDR2 as SYDVKM. With 5 bases removed from V and 3 bases from J, the gap between germline ends came to 14 bases. The CDR3 loop spans 14 amino acids. The CDR3 protein is CASSASGRNYEQYF. As DNA, the CDR3 is TGTGCCAGCAGTGCTTCGGGACGGAACTACGAGCAGTACTTC.

This clonotype was recorded at least ten times. The chain employs TRBV12-3 or TRBV12-4 and TRBJ2-2; TRBD1 is a possible D gene (6 bases). This CDR3 has 14 residues. Trimming stripped 8 bases from V and 2 bases from J, with 12 bases between. Written as DNA, the CDR3 is TGTGCCAGCCGGTCACAGGGAAACACCGGGGAGCTGTTTTTT. Protein: CASRSQGNTGELFF.

This clonotype has ten or more counts. J is TRBJ1-1 and V is TRBV6-2 or TRBV6-3, with 7 bases lining up with TRBD1. Germline lookup yields CDR1 MNHEY and CDR2 SVGEGT. The ends lost 6 bases at V and 6 bases at J; junction bases unmatched: 10. This CDR3 has 14 residues. The CDR3 coding sequence is TGTGCCAGCAGGCCCCCGGACAGGCCAGCTGAAGCTTTCTTT. This translates into CASRPPDRPAEAFF.

The chain has TRBV16 and TRBJ1-1; D is ambiguous. This CDR3 comprises 13 residues. The V end lost 8 bases, the J end lost 1 base, and 11 bases lay between the germline ends. Germline CDR1 reads KGHSY; CDR2 reads FQNENV. CDR3 protein: CASRLSGNTEAFF. In DNA, the CDR3 is TGTGCCAGCCGGTTGTCCGGGAACACTGAAGCTTTCTTT.

Many counts were recorded for this clonotype. At one end the junction does not follow the germline gene, possibly because of a read error. The chain recombines TRBV6-1 with TRBJ1-1; D is perhaps TRBD1 (5 bases). CDR3 size: 16 residues. Germline V gives CDR1 MNHNS, CDR2 SASEGT. The chain's CDR3 is CACSELGAGFNTEAFF. CDR3 DNA sequence: TGTGCCTGCAGTGAATTAGGGGCAGGGTTCAACACTGAAGCTTTCTTT.

The DNA for the CDR3 is TGTGCCAGCAGTGAAGGGGTGGCACCCCTCCACTTT. It specifies CASSEGVAPLHF. The chain uses TRBV25-1 and TRBJ1-6; D is ambiguous. Germline lookup yields CDR1 MGHDK and CDR2 SYGVNS. Trimming cost V 2 bases and J 11 bases, with 7 bases left between them. This CDR3 is built from 12 residues.

This clonotype was seen ten or more times. A much larger clone differs from this one at a single base, so this may be a read error. The J gene is TRBJ2-5, the V gene TRBV6-1; 9 nucleotides agree with TRBD1. The germline V gene encodes CDR1 MNHNS and CDR2 SASEGT. The CDR3 consists of 15 residues. CDR3 sequence (DNA): TGTGCCAGCGGTGAAGGTACAGGGGGCGAGGAGACCCAGTACTTC. Its protein is CASGEGTGGEETQYF.

V usage is TRBV11-2 and J usage is TRBJ2-7; possible D gene TRBD2, 6 bases. The CDR3 runs 13 residues. The germline V gene has CDR1 SGHAT and CDR2 FQNNGV. With 5 bases removed from V and 6 bases from J, the gap between germline ends came to 14 bases. The CDR3 here is CASSHTVGGEQYF. The CDR3 bases are TGTGCCAGCAGCCACACTGTCGGGGGCGAGCAGTACTTC.

This clonotype was seen ten or more times. The chain is built from TRBV11-2 and TRBJ1-1, with 8 bases lining up with TRBD1. Germline lookup yields CDR1 SGHAT and CDR2 FQNNGV. The CDR3 has 15 amino acids. After removal of 5 bases from V and 1 base from J, the junction contained 6 bases not matched to a gene. The CDR3 sequence is CASSHRTGPNTEAFF. The CDR3 DNA reads as TGTGCCAGCAGCCACCGGACAGGGCCGAACACTGAAGCTTTCTTT.

This clonotype occurred many times. The CDR3 nucleotides are TGTGCCAGCACCTTCCGGGAATGGGAGCCCCAGCATTTT. Amino acid sequence: CASTFREWEPQHF. V usage is TRBV12-3 or TRBV12-4 and J usage is TRBJ1-5; D ambiguous. This CDR3 is built from 13 residues. V gave up 7 bases and J gave up 8 bases, with 15 bases separating them.

The CDR3 nucleotides are TGTGCCAGCACCCAACAGGGCTCCTATAATTCACCCCTCCACTTT. It encodes CASTQQGSYNSPLHF. The chain joins TRBV6-1 to TRBJ1-6, with a weak D call TRBD1 (6 bases). The germline V and J ends were trimmed by 7 bases and 0 bases, with 10 bases remaining between them. Germline V gives CDR1 MNHNS, CDR2 SASEGT. This CDR3 spans 15 amino acids.

The J gene is TRBJ1-5, the V gene TRBV18; D is unresolved. The CDR3 is 13 amino acids. Germline V lookup: CDR1 KGHSH, CDR2 LQKENI. The germline V and J ends were trimmed by 4 bases and 9 bases, with 13 bases remaining between them. CDR3 in amino acids: CASSQGGMRPQHF. In DNA form, the CDR3 reads TGTGCCAGCTCACAGGGAGGGATGCGGCCCCAGCATTTT. Combining the CDR3 with reference TRBV18 and TRBJ1-5 gives the whole variable domain NAGVMQNPRHLVRRRGQEARLRCSPMKGHSHVYWYRQLPEEGLKFMVYLQKENIIDESGMPKERFSAEFPKEGPSILRIQQVVRGDSAAYFCASSQGGMRPQHFGDGTRLSIL.